The next 7 T cell receptor beta chains were all read from a single sample in a study of T-cell memory formation after mild COVID-19. TCRdb redid the calling of the 5' RACE reads with MiXCR, one entry per CDR3 protein. Among about 180,000 distinct CDR3 sequences listed, 16% were seen once. Sequenced: PBMCs or a T cell subset sorted from them (not recorded which). The source of these receptors is an adult woman who had mild COVID-19 (a few samples of this study predate the infection). Cell type and time point are not known.

V gene TRBV7-2 combines with J gene TRBJ2-5; 7 bases line up with TRBD2. In germline, CDR1 is SGHTA, CDR2 FQGNSA. The CDR3 totals 15 residues. V dropped 2 bases and J dropped 9; count of bases not matched to a gene: 12. The CDR3 spells CASSLRSSGQVAQYF. CDR3 nucleotides: TGTGCCAGCAGCTTAAGGTCTAGCGGCCAGGTGGCCCAGTACTTC.

The V and J genes are TRBV7-3 and TRBJ1-1; D is possibly TRBD1 (5 bases). Germline lookup yields CDR1 SGHTA and CDR2 FQGTGA. Trimming took 5 bases from V and 8 from J, leaving 15 bases between them. The CDR3 runs 13 residues. The CDR3 coding sequence is TGTGCCAGCAGCAACATGGGACTGCAGGAAGCTTTCTTT. This gives the protein CASSNMGLQEAFF.

This clonotype has only a few counts. The V gene is TRBV7-8, the J gene TRBJ2-5, with D possibly TRBD2 on 7 matching bases. The CDR3 sequence is 15 residues long. The germline CDR1 and CDR2 sequences are SGHVS and FQNEAQ. V was pared by 2 bases and J by 5 bases, with 15 bases between. CDR3 region: CASSLQSGEGETQYF. The CDR3 coding sequence is TGTGCCAGCAGCTTACAGTCAGGGGAGGGTGAGACCCAGTACTTC.

Only a few counts were recorded for this clonotype. The V call is TRBV29-1, the J call TRBJ2-4; D unclear. The ends were cut back, 1 base at V and 0 bases at J, with 7 bases in the middle. Germline CDR1 SQVTM, CDR2 ANQGSEA. The CDR3 is 14 residues long. The CDR3 sequence: CSVEVSEAKNIQYF. The CDR3 bases are TGCAGCGTTGAAGTTAGTGAAGCCAAAAACATTCAGTACTTC.

This clonotype occurred a few times. This chain uses TRBV20-1 with TRBJ1-5; D gene unclear. This CDR3 comprises 19 residues. Germline V CDR1 and CDR2: DFQATT, SNEGSKA (reference sequence). The V end lost 3 bases, the J end lost 0 bases, and 24 bases lay between the germline ends. The CDR3: CSAREAGPWEVYSNQPQHF. DNA for the CDR3: TGCAGTGCTAGGGAGGCCGGGCCTTGGGAAGTCTATAGCAATCAGCCCCAGCATTTT.

This clonotype was counted only a few times. V and J are TRBV24-1 and TRBJ2-3; 8 nucleotides agree with TRBD2. After removal of 6 bases from V and 2 bases from J, the junction contained 3 bases not matched to a gene. Per germline, CDR1 KGHDR and CDR2 SFDVKD. This CDR3 region has 14 residues. For the CDR3, the DNA is TGTGCCACCAGTTCAGCGGGGGTCACAGATACGCAGTATTTT. Amino acids: CATSSAGVTDTQYF.

This clonotype was seen only a few times. The J gene is TRBJ2-5, the V gene TRBV24-1; 10 bases agree with TRBD1. In germline, CDR1 is KGHDR, CDR2 SFDVKD. This CDR3 is 17 amino acids long. The V gene end was trimmed by 4 bases and the J gene end by 2 bases; junction bases not matched to a gene: 9. The CDR3 sequence is CATSDDGQGGWQETQYF. The CDR3 coding sequence is TGTGCCACCAGTGACGACGGACAGGGGGGGTGGCAAGAGACCCAGTACTTC.